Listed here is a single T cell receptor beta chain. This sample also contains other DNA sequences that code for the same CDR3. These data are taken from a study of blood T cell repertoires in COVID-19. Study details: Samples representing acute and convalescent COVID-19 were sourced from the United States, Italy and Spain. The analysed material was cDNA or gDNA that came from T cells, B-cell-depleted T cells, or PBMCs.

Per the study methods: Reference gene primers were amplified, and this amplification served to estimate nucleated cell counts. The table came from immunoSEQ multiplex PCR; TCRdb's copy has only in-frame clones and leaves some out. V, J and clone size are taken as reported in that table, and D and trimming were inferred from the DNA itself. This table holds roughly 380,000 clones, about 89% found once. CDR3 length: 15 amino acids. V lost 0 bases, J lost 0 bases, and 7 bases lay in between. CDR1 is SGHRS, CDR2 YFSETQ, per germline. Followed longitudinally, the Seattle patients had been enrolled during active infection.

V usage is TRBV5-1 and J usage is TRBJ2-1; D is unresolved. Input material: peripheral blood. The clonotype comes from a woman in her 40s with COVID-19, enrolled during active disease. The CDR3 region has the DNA TGCGCCAGCAGCTTGGGCGGAAGCTCCTACAATGAGCAGTTCTTC. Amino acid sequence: CASSLGGSSYNEQFF. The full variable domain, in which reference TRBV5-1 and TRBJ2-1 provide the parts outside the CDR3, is KAGVTQTPRYLIKTRGQQVTLSCSPISGHRSVSWYQQTPGQGLQFLFEYFSETQRNKGNFPGRFSGRQFSNSRSEMNVSTLELGDSALYLCASSLGGSSYNEQFFGPGTRLTVL.